This T cell receptor beta chain derives from a study of OX40 agonist ivuxolimab in advanced cancers. Overall study context: Patients were dosed with the agonistic anti-OX40 (CD134) antibody ivuxolimab. Patients were treated with intravenous ivuxolimab, dosed at 0.01 to 10 mg/kg and infused every 2 weeks.

Germline CDR1 is MGHRA and CDR2 is YSYEKL. V was clipped by 3 bases and J by 8 bases, with 20 bases between them. CDR3 length: 16 residues. Data came from immunoSEQ multiplex PCR; TCRdb stores just in-frame clones and leaves some out. The data show 30,000 to 35,000 clones, 87% seen once. The gene calls are TRBV4-1 and TRBJ2-1; D is unclear. The sequenced sample was CD4+ or CD8+ T cells sorted from blood, obtained in a trial of the OX40 agonist ivuxolimab. This clonotype was obtained from an adult with an advanced solid tumor such as melanoma, head and neck, liver or kidney cancer. The CDR3 loop is CASSHIGLGLVYEQFF. Here the CDR3 DNA reads TGCGCCAGCAGCCATATCGGTTTAGGGCTCGTCTATGAGCAGTTCTTC.